The rows below give T cell receptor beta chains drawn from one sample of a study of CD8+CD57+ T cells in acquired aplastic anemia. One entry per CDR3 protein, called by TCRdb with MiXCR from the reads. Here the sample spans a few hundred thousand distinct CDR3 sequences, around 60% being singletons. Specimen: sorted CD4+, CD8+, or CD8+CD57+ T cells (not recorded which) from PBMCs. These TCRs come from a human donor in good health. Both conserved end residues are part of each CDR3. A D gene is named only where the DNA matches it firmly. Rows give clone size only sometimes, using once, few, many, or a class for an expanded clone.

>-|TRBD2|TRBJ2-3|TRBV27
CASTQVAGGPTDTQYF
TGTGCCAGCACCCAAGTAGCGGGAGGACCCACAGATACGCAGTATTTT
>many|-|TRBJ2-1|TRBV6-5
CASSYSKSGWLYNEQFF
TGTGCCAGCAGTTACTCGAAATCGGGCTGGCTGTACAATGAGCAGTTCTTC
>-|TRBD1|TRBJ2-3|TRBV5-4
CASSLDREADTQYF
TGTGCCAGCAGCCTGGACAGGGAAGCAGATACGCAGTATTTT
>-|-|TRBJ1-1|TRBV29-1
CSYLADSHTEAFF
TGCAGCTATCTCGCTGACAGCCACACTGAAGCTTTCTTT
>-|TRBD1|TRBJ1-1|TRBV14
CASKGQLNTEAFF
TGTGCCAGCAAGGGACAGCTGAACACTGAAGCTTTCTTT
>-|-|TRBJ1-2|TRBV5-1
CASSLYGRRTNYGYTF
TGCGCCAGCAGCTTGTATGGGCGTAGGACCAACTATGGCTACACCTTC
>-|TRBD1|TRBJ1-2|TRBV24-1
CATSNPGGDYGYTF
TGTGCCACCAGTAACCCAGGGGGCGACTATGGCTACACCTTC
>-|-|TRBJ2-2|TRBV20-1
CSAPGGGTTIHHTGELFF
TGCAGTGCCCCTGGGGGGGGGACAACAATACACCACACCGGGGAGCTGTTTTTT
>-|TRBD2|TRBJ2-7|TRBV7-9
CASSPNIAGEQYF
TGTGCCAGCAGCCCAAACATAGCGGGCGAGCAGTACTTC
>few|TRBD1|TRBJ2-7|TRBV4-1
CASSETGLSYEQYF
TGCGCCAGCAGCGAGACAGGGCTCTCCTACGAGCAGTACTTC
>few|-|TRBJ2-2|TRBV5-6
CASSLGGLGTGELFF
TGTGCCAGCAGCTTGGGTGGGTTGGGCACCGGGGAGCTGTTTTTT
>few|TRBD2|TRBJ2-7|TRBV9
CASSGLASYEQYF
TGTGCCAGCTCGGGACTAGCGTCATACGAGCAGTACTTC
>many|-|TRBJ2-3|TRBV27
CASTSTDTQYF
TGTGCCAGCACCTCCACAGATACGCAGTATTTT
>-|-|TRBJ2-7|TRBV7-2
CASSQRVRDTAYEQYF
TGTGCCAGCAGCCAGAGAGTCCGGGACACTGCCTACGAGCAGTACTTC
>-|TRBD2|TRBJ2-2|TRBV7-7
CASSFRLAGAKAGELFF
TGTGCTAGCAGCTTCAGGCTAGCGGGCGCAAAGGCCGGGGAGCTGTTTTTT
>few|TRBD1|TRBJ2-7|TRBV2
CASRPGQGSFGEQYF
TGTGCCAGCAGGCCGGGACAGGGGAGTTTCGGCGAGCAGTACTTC
>few|-|TRBJ2-7|TRBV2
CASSDNAGSTYEQYF
TGTGCCAGCAGTGACAATGCGGGCTCTACCTACGAGCAGTACTTC
>many|-|TRBJ2-7|TRBV18
CASSRDGTYEQYF
TGTGCCAGCTCAAGGGACGGTACCTACGAGCAGTACTTC
>many|TRBD1|TRBJ1-2|TRBV4-2
CASSHRTGWSSDGYTF
TGTGCCAGCAGCCATCGGACAGGCTGGAGTAGTGATGGCTACACCTTC
>medium-sized|-|TRBJ2-7|TRBV7-6
CASSLVSSEQYF
TGTGCCAGCAGCTTAGTTTCGAGCGAGCAGTACTTC
>many|-|TRBJ2-7|TRBV5-6
CASSTSYEQYF
TGTGCCAGCAGCACCTCCTACGAGCAGTACTTC
>few|TRBD1|TRBJ2-7|TRBV19
CASSIGDRGWPGEQYF
TGTGCCAGTAGTATAGGAGACAGGGGGTGGCCCGGCGAGCAGTACTTC
>-|-|TRBJ2-5|TRBV20-1
CSALDRGGQETQYF
TGCAGTGCTCTCGACAGGGGAGGGCAAGAGACCCAGTACTTC
>-|TRBD2|TRBJ2-1|TRBV15
CATSEGLAVYNEQFF
TGTGCCACCAGCGAAGGACTAGCGGTCTACAATGAGCAGTTCTTC
>-|-|TRBJ2-6|TRBV7-4
CASSLGSGANVLTF
TGTGCCAGCAGCTTGGGGTCTGGGGCCAACGTCCTGACTTTC
>-|TRBD1|TRBJ1-1|TRBV9
CASSFDRATEAFF
TGTGCCAGCAGCTTTGACAGGGCCACTGAAGCTTTCTTT
>-|-|TRBJ1-1|TRBV29-1
CSVEDRGWGTEAFF
TGCAGCGTTGAAGACAGGGGATGGGGGACTGAAGCTTTCTTT
>many|-|TRBJ1-1|TRBV5-5
CASSWGTGIMNTEAFF
TGTGCCAGCAGCTGGGGAACAGGGATTATGAACACTGAAGCTTTCTTT
>-|-|TRBJ1-3|TRBV7-9
CASSQEVTGISGNTIYF
TGCGCCAGCAGCCAAGAAGTCACAGGGATCTCTGGAAACACCATATATTTT
>-|TRBD1|TRBJ2-3|TRBV2
CASGQGATDTQYF
TGTGCCTCGGGACAGGGTGCGACAGATACGCAGTATTTT
>-|-|TRBJ2-7|TRBV30
CAWSSSYAQYF
TGTGCCTGGAGTTCCTCCTACGCGCAGTACTTC
>-|TRBD1|TRBJ2-7|TRBV7-2
CASGLTASGQGGYEQYF
TGTGCCAGCGGCTTAACCGCCTCTGGACAGGGGGGCTACGAGCAGTACTTC
>-|-|TRBJ2-7|TRBV7-8
CASSLARVGSEQYF
TGTGCCAGCAGCTTAGCGCGTGTGGGTAGCGAGCAGTACTTC
>-|TRBD1|TRBJ2-7|TRBV15
CATSTMWDRGIYEQYF
TGTGCCACCAGCACAATGTGGGACAGGGGGATCTACGAGCAGTACTTC
>medium-sized|TRBD1|TRBJ2-7|TRBV5-6
CASKDGDRVHEQYF
TGTGCCAGCAAGGACGGGGACAGGGTCCACGAGCAGTACTTC
>once|TRBD1|TRBJ2-3|TRBV20-1
CSATSGTASFTDTQYF
TGCAGTGCAACGTCCGGGACAGCCTCCTTCACAGATACGCAGTATTTT
>-|-|TRBJ2-1|TRBV20-1
CSARDISSDYNEQFF
TGCAGTGCTAGAGATATATCGTCCGACTACAATGAGCAGTTCTTC
>-|TRBD1|TRBJ1-2|TRBV7-2
CASTPNDRVFHGYTF
TGTGCCAGCACCCCAAACGACAGGGTTTTTCATGGCTACACCTTC
>-|-|TRBJ2-2|TRBV2
CASSESRRNTGELFF
TGTGCCAGCAGTGAATCCAGGAGGAACACCGGGGAGCTGTTTTTT
>-|-|TRBJ1-4|TRBV19
CASSRFGGDEKLFF
TGTGCCAGTAGTCGCTTCGGGGGAGATGAAAAACTGTTTTTT
>-|-|TRBJ1-1|TRBV24-1
CATSDLLSGRAFF
TGTGCCACCAGTGATTTGCTTTCAGGACGAGCTTTCTTT
>many|TRBD1|TRBJ1-1|TRBV5-5
CASSLTGGWTEAFF
TGTGCCAGCAGCTTAACAGGGGGCTGGACTGAAGCTTTCTTT
>-|-|TRBJ1-6|TRBV19
CASSISRDGGSPLHF
TGTGCCAGTAGTATTTCGAGGGATGGGGGTTCACCCCTCCACTTT
>-|-|TRBJ2-7|TRBV20-1
CSANPSNYEQYF
TGCAGTGCTAACCCTAGTAACTACGAGCAGTACTTC
>many|-|TRBJ2-3|TRBV4-1
CASSKAVGADTQYF
TGCGCCAGCAGCAAAGCGGTCGGGGCAGATACGCAGTATTTT
>-|-|TRBJ1-6|TRBV7-8
CARSPLGGQLRSSPLHF
TGTGCCAGAAGCCCACTAGGAGGACAGCTACGAAGTTCACCCCTCCACTTT
>-|-|TRBJ1-1|TRBV2
CASSERGVTEAFF
TGTGCCAGCAGTGAAAGGGGAGTCACTGAAGCTTTCTTT
>-|TRBD1|TRBJ2-7|TRBV7-9
CASSSEALSQGTYEQYF
TGTGCCAGCAGCTCCGAGGCCCTCTCACAGGGGACCTACGAGCAGTACTTC
>-|-|TRBJ2-2|TRBV7-9
CASSLSVGELFF
TGTGCCAGCAGCTTATCCGTCGGGGAGCTGTTTTTT
>-|-|TRBJ2-6|TRBV15
CATSRDRLGAGANVLTF
TGTGCCACCAGCAGAGATAGATTGGGGGCAGGGGCCAACGTCCTGACTTTC
>many|-|TRBJ2-2|TRBV7-9
CASSLGVTTGELFF
TGTGCCAGCAGCTTAGGTGTCACCACCGGGGAGCTGTTTTTT